This T cell receptor (beta chain) was identified in a study of post-analysis software for immune sequencing data. Study-wide points: Same-batch samples co-clustered strongly by F measure. Higher frequency in patients than in controls was seen for about five TRBV segments, with TRBV5-6, TRBV5-1 and TRBV20-1 among them.

This clonotype was picked up a small number of times. What it binds is unknown. The germline gives CDR1 SQVTM, CDR2 ANQGSEA. CDR3 size: 14 residues. With 7 bases clipped from V and 14 bases from J, the junction kept 18 bases outside the gene matches. Included in the TCR beta cDNA libraries were unique molecular identifiers. When about 0.95 to 10 million T cells were used, they gave approximately 530,000 cDNA molecules. TCRdb reanalysed the PCR reads using MiXCR and keeps one entry per CDR3 protein. The sample yields roughly 650,000 distinct CDR3 sequences, approximately 59% seen once. The TCR sequence derives from a girl aged 2-9 years with multiple sclerosis. The source material was blood. The V and J genes are TRBV29-1 and TRBJ2-1; TRBD2 agrees at 9 bases. CDR3 sequence (DNA): TGCAGCGCTCTCCTAGCGGGAAGGTCTGTAGAGAAGTTCTTC. It specifies CSALLAGRSVEKFF.